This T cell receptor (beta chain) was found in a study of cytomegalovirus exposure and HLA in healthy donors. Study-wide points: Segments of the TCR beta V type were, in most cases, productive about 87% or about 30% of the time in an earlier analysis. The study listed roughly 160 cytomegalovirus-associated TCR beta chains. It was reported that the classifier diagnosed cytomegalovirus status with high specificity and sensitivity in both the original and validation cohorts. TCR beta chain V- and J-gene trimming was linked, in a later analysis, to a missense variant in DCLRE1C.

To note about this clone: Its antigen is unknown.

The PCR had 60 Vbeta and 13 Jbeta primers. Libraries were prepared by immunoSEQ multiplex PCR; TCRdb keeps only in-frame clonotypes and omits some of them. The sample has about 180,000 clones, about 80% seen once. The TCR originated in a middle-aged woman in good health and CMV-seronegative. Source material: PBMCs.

The CDR3 nucleotides are TGTGCCAGCAGTGTGGTAACGGGGGGTCTAAACGAGCAGTACTTC. This gives the protein CASSVVTGGLNEQYF. The chain combines TRBV6-1 with TRBJ2-5, with 7 bases fitting TRBD2. The J call is uncertain, as TRBJ2-7 better fits the DNA end. This CDR3 region has 15 residues. Germline lookup yields CDR1 MNHNS and CDR2 SASEGT.